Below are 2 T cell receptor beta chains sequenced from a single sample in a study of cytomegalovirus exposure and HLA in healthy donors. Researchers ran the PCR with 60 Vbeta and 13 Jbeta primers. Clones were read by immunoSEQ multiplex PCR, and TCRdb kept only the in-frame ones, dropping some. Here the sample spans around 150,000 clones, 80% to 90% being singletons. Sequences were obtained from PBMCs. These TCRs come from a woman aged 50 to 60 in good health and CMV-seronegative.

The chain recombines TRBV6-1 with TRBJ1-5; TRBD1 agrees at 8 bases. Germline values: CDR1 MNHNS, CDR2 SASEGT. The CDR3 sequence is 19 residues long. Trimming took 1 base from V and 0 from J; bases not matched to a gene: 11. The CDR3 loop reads CASSEVQGALQYSNQPQHF. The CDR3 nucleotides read TGTGCCAGCAGTGAAGTCCAGGGGGCTCTCCAATATAGCAATCAGCCCCAGCATTTT.

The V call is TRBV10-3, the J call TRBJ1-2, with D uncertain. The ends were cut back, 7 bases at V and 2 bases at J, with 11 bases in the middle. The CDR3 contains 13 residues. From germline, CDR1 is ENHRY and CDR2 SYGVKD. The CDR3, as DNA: TGTGCCATCAACCCAACACAGAACTATGGCTACACCTTC. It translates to CAINPTQNYGYTF.